Shown below are 23 T cell receptor beta chains from a single sample sequenced in a study of neurological immune-mediated disorders. TCRdb reprocessed the 5' RACE reads with MiXCR, giving one entry per CDR3 protein. The sample consists of about 74,000 distinct CDR3 sequences, around 5.2% of them appearing once. Material for sequencing was PBMCs. The receptors shown here come from a man younger than 35 with multiple sclerosis.

In this sample, this clonotype turned up many times. The genes are TRBV12-3 or TRBV12-4 and TRBJ1-3; no clear D gene. CDR3 length: 14 amino acids. V was shortened by 6 bases and J by 1 base, with 10 bases between the two germline ends. The CDR3 DNA reads TGTGCCAGCAGAACGGGCGGGTCTGGAAACACCATATATTTT. Translation: CASRTGGSGNTIYF.

This clonotype was seen at least ten times. The chain links TRBV20-1 to TRBJ2-3; 9 bases match TRBD2. V was pared by 0 bases and J by 3 bases, with 4 bases of the junction left unmatched. CDR3 size: 15 residues. The germline gives CDR1 DFQATT, CDR2 SNEGSKA (reference sequence). The CDR3 loop is CSARDRSGGTDTQYF. The CDR3 region has the DNA TGCAGTGCTAGAGACCGGAGCGGGGGGACAGATACGCAGTATTTT.

In this sample, this clonotype turned up a few times. A read error may be the cause here, since a much bigger clone is one base away. The V call is TRBV20-1, the J call TRBJ2-1; D gene unclear. Trimming left V 6 bases short and J 4 bases short, with 16 bases between. Germline V gene data show CDR1 as DFQATT and CDR2 as SNEGSKA (reference sequence). This CDR3 comprises 14 residues. The CDR3 loop reads CSAEASTSYNEQFF. CDR3 DNA sequence: TGCAGTGCCGAAGCGAGCACCAGTTACAATGAGCAGTTCTTC.

This clonotype has at least ten counts. The V and J genes are TRBV6-1 and TRBJ1-2, with D uncertain. Trimming took 2 bases from V and 4 from J, leaving 8 bases between them. Germline loops: CDR1 MNHNS, CDR2 SASEGT. There are 13 residues in the CDR3. This CDR3 is CASSERASYGYTF. CDR3 nucleotide sequence: TGTGCCAGCAGTGAAAGGGCCTCCTATGGCTACACCTTC.

This clonotype has a count of ten or more. The chain uses TRBV4-1 and TRBJ1-1, with unresolved D. The CDR3 runs 16 residues. Germline V gene lookup returns CDR1 MGHRA and CDR2 YSYEKL. V was pared by 2 bases and J by 1 base, with 14 bases between. CDR3 sequence reads: CASSQHHWTENTEAFF. The CDR3 DNA follows: TGCGCCAGCAGCCAACACCATTGGACGGAGAACACTGAAGCTTTCTTT.

The table lists this clonotype with many counts. The junction differs from germline at one of its ends, possibly a read error. The V and J genes are TRBV12-3 or TRBV12-4 and TRBJ2-1; TRBD2 matches 9 bases. The CDR3 totals 13 residues. The CDR3 coding sequence is TGTGCCAGCAGTTTAATTGGATCGGCGGGGGGGATATTC. Translated: CASSLIGSAGGIF.

The chain employs TRBV20-1 and TRBJ2-3; the D gene is possibly TRBD2 (6 bases). The V end lost 6 bases, the J end lost 5 bases, and 24 bases lay between the germline ends. The germline gives CDR1 DFQATT, CDR2 SNEGSKA (reference sequence). This CDR3 region has 16 residues. The CDR3 protein is CSAASNQLAARDTQYF. The CDR3 DNA is TGCAGTGCCGCGAGTAACCAACTAGCAGCTAGAGATACGCAGTATTTT.

This clonotype was seen a handful of times. The rearrangement links TRBV6-1 to TRBJ1-1, with D maybe TRBD1 (5 bases). CDR1 and CDR2 from the germline V gene are MNHNS and SASEGT. The CDR3 covers 14 residues. Trimming pared 11 bases from V and 3 bases from J, leaving 19 bases between. The CDR3 loop reads CAGHGGRGDTEAFF. The CDR3 DNA follows: TGTGCCGGACATGGGGGTCGAGGGGACACTGAAGCTTTCTTT.

This clonotype was observed a handful of times. The J gene is TRBJ2-5, the V gene TRBV6-5, with D unclear. Looked up from germline, CDR1 is MNHEY and CDR2 is SVGAGI. The V and J ends lost 3 bases and 2 bases respectively, with 7 bases between them. The CDR3 sequence is 13 residues long. CDR3: CASSYSLQETQYF. The CDR3 region has the DNA TGTGCCAGCAGTTATTCCCTTCAAGAGACCCAGTACTTC.

This clonotype was recorded at least ten times. This chain connects TRBV28 to TRBJ1-1; possible D gene TRBD1, 5 bases. CDR3 size: 14 residues. Looked up from germline, CDR1 is MDHEN and CDR2 is SYDVKM. V was clipped by 1 base and J by 5 bases, with 11 bases between them. CDR3 DNA: TGTGCCAGCAGTTTATATGGCAGGGAAACTGAAGCTTTCTTT. Translated, it gives CASSLYGRETEAFF.

In this sample, this clonotype turned up many times. This chain uses TRBV5-1 with TRBJ2-5, with D perhaps TRBD2 (5 bases). Per germline, CDR1 SGHRS and CDR2 YFSETQ. CDR3 length: 15 residues. Trimming took off 6 bases at V and 5 bases at J, with 20 bases between the two ends. CDR3 protein: CASTRVGGYSETQYF. The DNA for the CDR3 is TGCGCCAGCACCCGGGTCGGAGGATATAGCGAGACCCAGTACTTC.

Comment on this clonotype: Here the CDR3 omits its conserved ending phenylalanine or tryptophan, so a read error is the likely source. The V and J genes are TRBV5-6 and TRBJ2-3; D not certain. The CDR3 has 13 residues. V was shortened by 4 bases and J by 5 bases, with 11 bases between the two germline ends. Germline assignment: CDR1 SGHDT and CDR2 YYEEEE. CDR3: CASSPLVGDTQYN. As DNA, the CDR3 is TGTGCCAGCAGCCCCCTCGTGGGAGATACGCAGTATAAT.

This clonotype was seen only a few times. V usage is TRBV12-3 or TRBV12-4 and J usage is TRBJ1-2; D is unresolved. This CDR3 comprises 14 residues. Between the trimmed V and J ends, which lost 2 bases and 2 bases, there was a span of 9 bases. The CDR3 region is CASSLSTGNYGYTF. The DNA for the CDR3 is TGTGCCAGCAGTTTAAGTACGGGAAACTATGGCTACACCTTC.

The sample holds a few counts of this clonotype. The V gene is TRBV6-5, the J gene TRBJ2-3, with D hard to call. Germline loops: CDR1 MNHEY, CDR2 SVGAGI. The CDR3 has 14 residues. The V gene lost 0 bases and the J gene lost 0 bases, with 4 bases spanning the gap. The DNA for the CDR3 is TGTGCCAGCAGTTACTCGAGTAGCACAGATACGCAGTATTTT. Residues: CASSYSSSTDTQYF.

At least ten counts were recorded for this clonotype. The chain combines TRBV9 with TRBJ2-3, with TRBD2 matching over 7 bases. Germline V gives CDR1 SGDLS, CDR2 YYNGEE. The length of the CDR3 is 15 residues. Trimming at V came to 1 base and at J to 4 bases, leaving 6 bases not matched to a gene. This CDR3 reads CASSVSGGGADTQYF. As DNA, the CDR3 is TGTGCCAGCAGCGTATCGGGGGGAGGCGCAGATACGCAGTATTTT.

This clonotype was observed at least ten times. The chain is built from TRBV12-3 or TRBV12-4 and TRBJ1-1; D unclear. The ends were cut back, 6 bases at V and 0 bases at J, with 17 bases in the middle. This CDR3 region has 16 residues. DNA for the CDR3: TGTGCCAGCAGCTGGAGGTGGTCTCTCATGAACACTGAAGCTTTCTTT. Translated: CASSWRWSLMNTEAFF.

This clonotype was picked up many times. This chain connects TRBV7-9 to TRBJ2-2; D might be TRBD1 or TRBD2, each matching 5 bases. Germline V gene data show CDR1 as SEHNR and CDR2 as FQNEAQ (reference sequence). Trimming pared 3 bases from V and 4 bases from J, leaving 12 bases between. The CDR3 contains 15 residues. CDR3 in amino acids: CASSLVAGSTGELFF. Here the CDR3 DNA reads TGTGCCAGCAGCTTGGTGGCAGGGAGCACCGGGGAGCTGTTTTTT.

V is TRBV7-2 and J is TRBJ2-1, with D perhaps TRBD2 (7 bases). Looked up from germline, CDR1 is SGHTA and CDR2 is FQGNSA. The CDR3 sequence is 18 residues long. V shed 10 bases and J shed 6 bases, with 31 bases lying between them. The CDR3 here is CATTPPPWGGPRRNEQFF. In nucleotides, the CDR3 is TGTGCCACTACACCCCCCCCCTGGGGGGGCCCACGCCGCAATGAGCAGTTCTTC. Full variable domain (missing parts from reference TRBV7-2 and TRBJ2-1): GAGVSQSPSNKVTEKGKDVELRCDPISGHTALYWYRQSLGQGLEFLIYFQGNSAPDKSGLPSDRFSAERTGGSVSTLTIQRTQQEDSAVYLCATTPPPWGGPRRNEQFFGPGTRLTVL.

Many counts were recorded for this clonotype. The chain couples TRBV5-1 to TRBJ1-1, with TRBD1 as a possible D gene (5 bases). The CDR3 is made up of 13 amino acids. The V gene lost 3 bases and the J gene lost 1 base, with 7 bases spanning the gap. Germline V gene lookup returns CDR1 SGHRS and CDR2 YFSETQ. As DNA, the CDR3 is TGCGCCAGCAGCTGGGGGACGAACACTGAAGCTTTCTTT. This encodes CASSWGTNTEAFF. The whole variable domain, filled in from reference TRBV5-1 and TRBJ1-1, reads KAGVTQTPRYLIKTRGQQVTLSCSPISGHRSVSWYQQTPGQGLQFLFEYFSETQRNKGNFPGRFSGRQFSNSRSEMNVSTLELGDSALYLCASSWGTNTEAFFGQGTRLTVV.

This clonotype was detected a few times. A much larger clone differs by one base, so this may be a read error. The DNA of the CDR3 is TGCAGTGCTAGAGAAAGGGGTCATGAGCAGTTCTTC. Residues: CSARERGHEQFF. The chain joins TRBV20-1 to TRBJ2-1; D possibly corresponds to TRBD1 (5 bases). This CDR3 contains 12 residues. Trimming removed 0 bases at V and 8 bases at J, with 8 bases between. The germline V gene has CDR1 DFQATT and CDR2 SNEGSKA (reference sequence).

This clonotype has at least ten counts. V gene TRBV20-1 combines with J gene TRBJ1-1; D gene uncertain. The CDR3 spans 11 residues. The V end was cut by 4 bases, the J end by 3 bases, with 6 bases between. Germline CDR1 reads DFQATT; CDR2 reads SNEGSKA (reference sequence). CDR3 sequence: CSATTDTEAFF. CDR3 bases: TGCAGTGCTACCACGGACACTGAAGCTTTCTTT.

This clonotype was counted at least ten times. The V and J genes are TRBV20-1 and TRBJ2-3; 10 bases match TRBD2. The V segment lost 0 bases and the J segment 0 bases; nucleotides outside the gene matches: 6. This CDR3 is 17 amino acids long. The germline CDR1 and CDR2 sequences are DFQATT and SNEGSKA (reference sequence). The CDR3 DNA is TGCAGTGCTAGAGATCCCGGGACTAGCGCGAGCACAGATACGCAGTATTTT. Translation: CSARDPGTSASTDTQYF.

This clonotype was detected many times. The rearrangement uses TRBV3-1 and TRBJ2-2; tentatively, D is TRBD1 (6 bases). CDR1 is LGHDT, CDR2 YNNKEL, per germline (reference sequence). This CDR3 comprises 14 residues. The V end was cut by 6 bases, the J end by 3 bases, with 11 bases between. The CDR3 loop reads CASRLGADTGELFF. CDR3 sequence (DNA): TGTGCCAGCAGACTGGGGGCGGACACCGGGGAGCTGTTTTTT.